This T cell receptor (beta chain) was captured by sequencing in a study of monozygotic twins with inflammatory bowel disease. Study-wide findings and caveats: Neither one strong signal nor one clonotype associated with IBD was supported.

As regards this clonotype: Antigen: not known.

Phlebotomy per donor yielded a single 2.5 ml blood sample. Germline CDR1 KGHSH, CDR2 LQKENI. This CDR3 is built from 15 residues. Used for each TCR library was around 3.5 ug of total RNA. TCRdb re-called the 5' RACE reads and catalogs CDR3 proteins one per entry, DNA excluded. The sample includes 400,000 to 500,000 distinct CDR3 sequences. The clonotype was recovered from a human donor with ulcerative colitis or Crohn's disease, or a healthy co-twin of an affected twin (not recorded which). The specimen sequenced was blood. The rearrangement uses TRBV18 and TRBJ2-3; no DNA is available, so the TRBD2 call from TCRdb remains unchecked. The CDR3 spells CASSPGTSGSATQYF.